What follows are 5 T cell receptor beta chains derived from one specimen sequenced in a study of blood T cell repertoires in COVID-19. Sequencing used immunoSEQ multiplex PCR; TCRdb keeps in-frame clones, though not all of them. This sample yields approximately 220,000 clones, of which approximately 81% are seen a single time; around 20% belongs to the top ten. Source material: PBMCs or T cells enriched from blood (not recorded which). The receptors shown here come from a man in his forties or fifties who had recovered from COVID-19.

This clone turned up a few times. The chain employs TRBV6-5 and TRBJ2-7, with TRBD1 matching over 7 bases. With V trimmed by 10 bases and J by 2 bases, 11 bases remained unmatched. The CDR3 is 14 amino acids. Germline V gives CDR1 MNHEY, CDR2 SVGAGI. The DNA for the CDR3 is TGTGCCACGAAGTCCGGGACAGTTACCTACGAGCAGTACTTC. This gives the protein CATKSGTVTYEQYF.

This chain joins TRBV4-1 and TRBJ2-2; no firm D call. Trimming removed 5 bases at V and 1 base at J, with 11 bases between. Germline V lookup: CDR1 MGHRA, CDR2 YSYEKL. This CDR3 spans 15 amino acids. The CDR3 DNA reads TGCGCCAGCAGCATGAACTTTGAGAACACCGGGGAGCTGTTTTTT. Translated, it gives CASSMNFENTGELFF.

The chain is built from TRBV7-9 and TRBJ2-7; 8 positions match TRBD1. V shed 5 bases and J 3 bases; nucleotides not matched to a gene: 9. The CDR3 totals 15 residues. Germline values: CDR1 SEHNR, CDR2 FQNEAQ (reference sequence). The CDR3 DNA follows: TGTGCCAGCAGCGTAAACCCGGACAGGGACTACGAGCAGTACTTC. This sequence encodes CASSVNPDRDYEQYF. Variable domain in full (rest from reference TRBV7-9 and TRBJ2-7): DTGVSQNPRHKITKRGQNVTFRCDPISEHNRLYWYRQTLGQGPEFLTYFQNEAQLEKSRLLSDRFSAERPKGSFSTLEIQRTEQGDSAMYLCASSVNPDRDYEQYFGPGTRLTVT.

The chain has TRBV13 and TRBJ2-7; 8 bases agree with TRBD2. The CDR3 length is 15 residues. With 0 bases clipped from V and 0 bases from J, the junction kept 1 base outside the gene matches. Germline CDR1 PRHDT, CDR2 FYEKMQ (reference sequence). CDR3 sequence: CASSLGLAVSYEQYF. The CDR3 nucleotides are TGTGCCAGCAGCTTAGGACTAGCGGTCTCCTACGAGCAGTACTTC.

V usage is TRBV3-1 (or the pseudogene TRBV3-2) and J usage is TRBJ2-7; perhaps TRBD2 as D (5 bases). The CDR3 length is 15 residues. CDR1 is LGHDT and CDR2 is YNNKEL in the germline V gene (reference sequence). V was shortened by 0 bases and J by 1 base, with 10 bases between the two germline ends. CDR3 DNA: TGTGCCAGCAGCCAAGAAGGGCTAGCATCCTACGAGCAGTACTTC. Translated, it gives CASSQEGLASYEQYF.